These T cell receptor beta chains were read from a single sample in a study of blood T cell repertoires in COVID-19. Repertoires were generated with immunoSEQ multiplex PCR, while TCRdb's copy carries only in-frame clones and drops some. The sample consists of about 190,000 clones, 65% to 85% of them appearing once. What was sequenced was PBMCs or T cells enriched from blood (not recorded which). Every receptor here comes from a woman aged 25-40 years who had recovered from COVID-19. Both conserved end residues are trimmed from each CDR3.

length: 13; V: TRBV5-1; J: TRBJ2-5; CDR3: ASSLSGQYQETQY
length: 15; V: TRBV6-6; J: TRBJ1-5; CDR3: ASSLMRTVNSNQPQH
length: 12; V: TRBV5-4; J: TRBJ1-2; CDR3: ASSLRGPNYGYT
length: 12; V: TRBV6-5; J: TRBJ1-3; CDR3: ASRGTGGLYTIY
length: 15; V: TRBV5-1; J: TRBJ1-1; CDR3: ASSRAGTGQLNTEAF
length: 14; V: TRBV5-6; J: TRBJ1-2; CDR3: ASSLARTGGGYGYT
length: 12; V: TRBV27; J: TRBJ1-5; CDR3: ASSPGTGNQPQH
length: 15; V: TRBV5-6; J: TRBJ1-1; CDR3: ASSPGGQLILVTEAF
length: 12; V: TRBV19; J: TRBJ1-5; CDR3: ASNLFYPNQPQH
length: 13; V: TRBV10-3; J: TRBJ2-5; CDR3: AISESVRGRETQY
length: 15; V: TRBV4-1; J: TRBJ1-2; CDR3: ASSQEARDGPVYGYT
length: 13; V: TRBV30; J: TRBJ2-1; CDR3: AWSDGPSGSNEQF
length: 13; V: TRBV19; J: TRBJ1-5; CDR3: ASSDQGPLNQPQH
length: 15; V: TRBV7-9; J: TRBJ2-7; CDR3: ASSLDRVGSDYYEQY
length: 9; V: TRBV20-1; J: TRBJ1-2; CDR3: SAGRLEFTT
length: 13; V: TRBV11-2; J: TRBJ2-5; CDR3: ASSRLAGGQETQY
length: 12; V: TRBV4-2; J: TRBJ2-1; CDR3: ASSGTSGSNEQF
length: 10; V: TRBV12-3/TRBV12-4; J: TRBJ2-3; CDR3: ASSPVADTQY
length: 11; V: TRBV2; J: TRBJ1-2; CDR3: ASRGEDNYGYT
length: 14; V: TRBV10-2; J: TRBJ2-1; CDR3: ASRLAGVAYSNEQF
length: 12; V: TRBV10-1; J: TRBJ1-2; CDR3: ASSEKGQSYGYT
length: 11; V: TRBV10-2; J: TRBJ2-1; CDR3: ASKTSGYNEQF
length: 15; V: TRBV20-1; J: TRBJ2-3; CDR3: SASGLAGAEGTDTQY
length: 11; V: TRBV28; J: TRBJ2-1; CDR3: ARKRGGLDEQF
length: 11; V: TRBV3-1/TRBV3-2; J: TRBJ1-4; CDR3: ASSLTGKEKLF
length: 13; V: TRBV3-1/TRBV3-2; J: TRBJ2-1; CDR3: ASSRDRAAYNEQF
length: 13; V: TRBV7-2; J: TRBJ1-4; CDR3: ASSPNRATNEKLF
length: 10; V: TRBV18; J: TRBJ1-5; CDR3: ASSLDNQPQH
length: 13; V: TRBV4-2; J: TRBJ1-2; CDR3: ASSQSDGQPYGYT
length: 14; V: TRBV5-1; J: TRBJ2-3; CDR3: ASSLGQAASTDTQY
length: 14; V: TRBV19; J: TRBJ2-2; CDR3: ASSIDRTMNTGELF
length: 12; V: TRBV19; J: TRBJ1-5; CDR3: ASSLGDFSQPQH
length: 9; V: TRBV2; J: TRBJ1-1; CDR3: ATSGFVEAF
length: 17; V: TRBV13; J: TRBJ2-7; CDR3: ASSPGPSGRAWETYEQY
length: 14; V: TRBV27; J: TRBJ1-5; CDR3: ASSPTGQARYQPQH
length: 11; V: TRBV28; J: TRBJ1-5; CDR3: ASKTGSNQPQH
length: 10; V: TRBV19; J: TRBJ1-2; CDR3: ASSMAVPGYT
length: 15; V: TRBV21-1; J: TRBJ1-5; CDR3: ASSNARQGWYAQPQH
length: 14; V: TRBV3-1/TRBV3-2; J: TRBJ2-3; CDR3: ASSQDPQVTTDTQY
length: 11; V: TRBV5-4; J: TRBJ2-1; CDR3: ASSQSRGNEQF
length: 14; V: TRBV28; J: TRBJ2-1; CDR3: ASSLLLAGAYNEQF
length: 11; V: TRBV20-1; J: TRBJ2-1; CDR3: SASLGRRDEQF
length: 12; V: TRBV5-4; J: TRBJ1-3; CDR3: ASSLTGVGNTIY
length: 13; V: TRBV5-1; J: TRBJ2-3; CDR3: ASSLEAGITDTQY
length: 15; V: TRBV4-1; J: TRBJ1-2; CDR3: ASTRGPAPYDNYGYT
length: 13; V: TRBV10-3; J: TRBJ1-5; CDR3: AISAGQGFNQPQH
length: 15; V: TRBV5-6; J: TRBJ2-3; CDR3: ASSGIGTSPLGYTQY
length: 14; V: TRBV6-2/TRBV6-3; J: TRBJ1-2; CDR3: ASSYSMWSRDYGYT